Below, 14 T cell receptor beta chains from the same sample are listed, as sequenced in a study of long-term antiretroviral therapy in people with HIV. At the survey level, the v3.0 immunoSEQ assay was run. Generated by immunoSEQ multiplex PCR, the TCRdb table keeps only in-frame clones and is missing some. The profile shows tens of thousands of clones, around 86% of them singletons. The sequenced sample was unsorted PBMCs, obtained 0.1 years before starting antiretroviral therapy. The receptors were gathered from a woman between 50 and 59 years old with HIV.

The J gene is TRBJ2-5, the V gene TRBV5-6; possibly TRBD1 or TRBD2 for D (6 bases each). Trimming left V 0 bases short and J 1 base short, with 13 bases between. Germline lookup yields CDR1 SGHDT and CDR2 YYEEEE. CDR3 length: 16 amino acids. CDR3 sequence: CASSLGPWGAQETQYF. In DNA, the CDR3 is TGTGCCAGCAGCTTGGGCCCCTGGGGGGCCCAAGAGACCCAGTACTTC.

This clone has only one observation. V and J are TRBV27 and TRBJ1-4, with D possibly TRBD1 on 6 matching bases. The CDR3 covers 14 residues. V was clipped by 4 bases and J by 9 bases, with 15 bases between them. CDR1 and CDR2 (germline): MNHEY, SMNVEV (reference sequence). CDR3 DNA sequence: TGTGCCAGCAGTTCCGAACCGGGGGGGCAAAAACTGTTTTTT. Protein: CASSSEPGGQKLFF.

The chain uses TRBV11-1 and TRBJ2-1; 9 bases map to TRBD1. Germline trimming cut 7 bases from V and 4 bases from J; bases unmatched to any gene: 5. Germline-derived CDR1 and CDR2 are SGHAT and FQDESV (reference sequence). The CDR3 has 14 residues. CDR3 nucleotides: TGTGCCAGCACCCCGACAGGGGGTTACAATGAGCAGTTCTTC. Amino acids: CASTPTGGYNEQFF.

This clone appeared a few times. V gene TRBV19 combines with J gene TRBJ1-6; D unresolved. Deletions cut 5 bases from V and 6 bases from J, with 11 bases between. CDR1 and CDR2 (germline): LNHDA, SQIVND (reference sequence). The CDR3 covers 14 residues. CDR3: CASSGSRSNSPLHF. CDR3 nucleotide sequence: TGTGCCAGTAGTGGATCGCGGTCTAATTCACCCCTCCACTTT.

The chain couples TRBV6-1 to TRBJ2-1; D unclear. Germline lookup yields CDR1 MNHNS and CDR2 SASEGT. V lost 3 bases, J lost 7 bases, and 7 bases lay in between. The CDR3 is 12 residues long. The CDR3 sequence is CASSDLWNEQFF. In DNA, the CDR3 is TGTGCCAGCAGTGATTTGTGGAATGAGCAGTTCTTC.

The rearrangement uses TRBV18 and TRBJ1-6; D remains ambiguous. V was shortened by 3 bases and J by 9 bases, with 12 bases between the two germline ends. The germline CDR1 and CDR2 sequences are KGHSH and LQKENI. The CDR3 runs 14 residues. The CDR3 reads CASSPGREGSPLHF. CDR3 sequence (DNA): TGTGCCAGCTCACCCGGAAGAGAGGGTTCACCCCTCCACTTT.

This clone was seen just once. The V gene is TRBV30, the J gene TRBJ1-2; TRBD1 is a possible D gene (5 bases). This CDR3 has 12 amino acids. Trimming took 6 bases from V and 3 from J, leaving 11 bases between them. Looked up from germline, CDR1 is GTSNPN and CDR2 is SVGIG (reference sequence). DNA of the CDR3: TGTGCCTGCTCCGGGGCTGACTATGGCTACACCTTC. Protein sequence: CACSGADYGYTF.

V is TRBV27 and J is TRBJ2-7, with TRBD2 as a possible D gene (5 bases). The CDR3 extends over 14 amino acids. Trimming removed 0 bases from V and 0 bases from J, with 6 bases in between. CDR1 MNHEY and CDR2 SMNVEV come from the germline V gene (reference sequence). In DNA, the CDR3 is TGTGCCAGCAGTTTATCAGGGAGCTCCTACGAGCAGTACTTC. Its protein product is CASSLSGSSYEQYF.

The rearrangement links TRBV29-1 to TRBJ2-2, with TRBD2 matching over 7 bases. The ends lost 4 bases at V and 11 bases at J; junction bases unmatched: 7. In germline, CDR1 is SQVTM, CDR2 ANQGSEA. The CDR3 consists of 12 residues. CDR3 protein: CSVGPGTTELFF. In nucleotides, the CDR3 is TGCAGCGTTGGCCCAGGGACTACAGAGCTGTTTTTT.

CDR3 loop: CASLGREGDQPQHF. In nucleotides, the CDR3 is TGTGCCAGCCTAGGCCGTGAAGGAGATCAGCCCCAGCATTTT. The V gene is TRBV6-6, the J gene TRBJ1-5; unclear D gene. Looked up from germline, CDR1 is MNHNY and CDR2 is SVGAGI (reference sequence). The germline V and J ends were trimmed by 8 bases and 5 bases, with 16 bases remaining between them. CDR3 length equals 14 residues.

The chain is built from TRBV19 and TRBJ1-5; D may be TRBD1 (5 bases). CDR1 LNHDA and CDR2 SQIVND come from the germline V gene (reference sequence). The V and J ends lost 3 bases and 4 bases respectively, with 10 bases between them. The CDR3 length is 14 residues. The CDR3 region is CASSMGTVNQPQHF. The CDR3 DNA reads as TGTGCCAGTAGTATGGGGACGGTAAATCAGCCCCAGCATTTT.

The CDR3 DNA reads TGCGCCAGCGGAGATCCCGGGGACGAGCAGTACTTC. It codes for CASGDPGDEQYF. J is TRBJ2-7 and V is TRBV5-1, with D tentatively TRBD2 (5 bases). Germline CDR1 SGHRS, CDR2 YFSETQ. V shed 7 bases and J shed 5 bases, with 13 bases lying between them. CDR3 size: 12 residues.

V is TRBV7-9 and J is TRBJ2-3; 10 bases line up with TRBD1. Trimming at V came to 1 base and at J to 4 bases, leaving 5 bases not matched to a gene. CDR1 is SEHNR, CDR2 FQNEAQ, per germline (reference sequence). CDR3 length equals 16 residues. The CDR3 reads CASSLGGQGMADTQYF. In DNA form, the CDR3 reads TGTGCCAGCAGCTTAGGGGGACAGGGGATGGCAGATACGCAGTATTTT.

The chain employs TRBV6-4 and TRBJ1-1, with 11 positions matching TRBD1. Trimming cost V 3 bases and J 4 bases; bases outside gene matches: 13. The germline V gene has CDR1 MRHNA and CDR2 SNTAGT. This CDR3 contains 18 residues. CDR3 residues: CASSEIQDRGRGGTEAFF. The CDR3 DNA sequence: TGTGCCAGCAGTGAAATCCAGGACAGGGGGCGCGGAGGCACTGAAGCTTTCTTT.